Presented here are 24 T cell receptor beta chains from one specimen sequenced in a study of T cell repertoires in cytomegalovirus infection. TCRdb itself ran the reads through MiXCR, one entry per CDR3 protein. The sample lists around 200,000 distinct CDR3 sequences; about a sixth were seen once. Sequenced material: CD8+ T cells from PBMCs. These receptors originate from a human donor in good health (CMV status not recorded). Some clones in this sample may be carry-over from other donors' samples.

The rearrangement uses TRBV12-3 or TRBV12-4 and TRBJ1-2; D not certain. CDR3 size: 14 residues. Trimming took off 5 bases at V and 7 bases at J, with 17 bases between the two ends. The CDR3 spells CASSPLKGTGGYTF. CDR3 sequence (DNA): TGTGCCAGCAGTCCCCTTAAGGGAACGGGTGGCTACACCTTC.

This rearrangement joins TRBV28 to TRBJ2-5; 14 bases fit TRBD2. J was trimmed by 4 bases and V by 6 bases; bases with no gene match: 10. The CDR3 extends over 17 amino acids. The V gene's germline CDR1 is MDHEN and CDR2 SYDVKM. The CDR3 loop reads CASSPGLAGDHGETQYF. CDR3 bases: TGTGCCAGCAGCCCGGGACTAGCGGGGGATCATGGAGAGACCCAGTACTTC.

The chain carries TRBV6-2 or TRBV6-3 and TRBJ1-5; possibly TRBD1 for D (5 bases). The CDR3 has 14 residues. The V and J ends lost 8 bases and 1 base respectively, with 12 bases between them. Germline lookup yields CDR1 MNHEY and CDR2 SVGEGT. The CDR3 region has the DNA TGTGCCAGCGGGGGAGGAATGAGCAATCAGCCCCAGCATTTT. Protein sequence: CASGGGMSNQPQHF.

V usage is TRBV12-3 or TRBV12-4 and J usage is TRBJ2-7; 9 bases fit TRBD2. There are 14 residues in the CDR3. J was trimmed by 4 bases and V by 1 base; bases with no gene match: 2. For the CDR3, the DNA is TGTGCCAGCAGTTTAGGTAGCGGGGGTTACGAGCAGTACTTC. It translates to CASSLGSGGYEQYF.

There are a few counts of this clonotype. The genes are TRBV2 and TRBJ2-1, with a possible D match to TRBD2 (6 bases). With 8 bases removed from V and 0 bases from J, the gap between germline ends came to 8 bases. Germline CDR1 SNHLY, CDR2 FYNNEI. The CDR3 sequence is 13 residues long. The CDR3 is CASGDSSYNEQFF. For the CDR3, the DNA is TGTGCCAGCGGGGACTCCTCCTACAATGAGCAGTTCTTC.

The genes are TRBV2 and TRBJ1-3; D gene unclear. Germline V gene data show CDR1 as SNHLY and CDR2 as FYNNEI. CDR3 length: 14 amino acids. The V and J ends lost 7 bases and 0 bases respectively, with 10 bases between them. CDR3: CASTLDTSGNTIYF. As DNA, the CDR3 is TGTGCCAGCACCCTAGACACCTCTGGAAACACCATATATTTT.

The chain joins TRBV14 to TRBJ2-5; 8 nucleotides agree with TRBD1. This CDR3 spans 17 amino acids. With 0 bases clipped from V and 4 bases from J, the junction kept 10 bases outside the gene matches. Germline CDR1 and CDR2: SGHDN and FVKESK. CDR3 DNA: TGTGCCAGCAGCCAAGAATGGGACGGGACAGGACGAGAGACCCAGTACTTC. As protein: CASSQEWDGTGRETQYF.

The chain uses TRBV4-3 and TRBJ2-1; unclear D gene. Germline CDR1 LGHNA, CDR2 YSLEER. Deletions cut 1 base from V and 4 bases from J, with 11 bases between. The CDR3 extends over 15 amino acids. The CDR3 is CASSQVLDGYNEQFF. The CDR3, as DNA: TGCGCCAGCAGCCAAGTGTTGGACGGATACAATGAGCAGTTCTTC.

The V call is TRBV6-1, the J call TRBJ1-2; weak D call: TRBD1 (5 bases). The length of the CDR3 is 15 residues. Deletions cut 5 bases from V and 4 bases from J, with 17 bases between. Germline CDR1 MNHNS, CDR2 SASEGT. The CDR3 loop reads CASSWGPRAGYGYTF. The CDR3 DNA follows: TGTGCCAGCAGTTGGGGCCCCAGGGCGGGCTATGGCTACACCTTC.

The V and J genes are TRBV29-1 and TRBJ1-1, with TRBD1 matching over 7 bases. Germline CDR1 SQVTM, CDR2 ANQGSEA. This CDR3 is built from 13 residues. V gave up 5 bases and J gave up 1 base; unmatched junction bases: 4. The chain's CDR3 is CSVPEGANTEAFF. The CDR3 region has the DNA TGCAGCGTTCCGGAGGGGGCGAACACTGAAGCTTTCTTT.

The V gene is TRBV7-9, the J gene TRBJ1-1, with D unresolved. The V and J ends lost 2 bases and 0 bases respectively, with 10 bases between them. The germline CDR1 and CDR2 sequences are SEHNR and FQNEAQ (reference sequence). This CDR3 is built from 15 residues. CDR3: CASSLPGLMNTEAFF. The CDR3 region has the DNA TGTGCCAGCAGCTTACCGGGATTGATGAACACTGAAGCTTTCTTT.

This clonotype has just a few counts. The chain combines TRBV27 with TRBJ1-1; D remains ambiguous. The CDR3 extends over 13 amino acids. V lost 3 bases and J 7 bases, leaving 12 bases between the germline ends. The V gene's germline CDR1 is MNHEY and CDR2 SMNVEV (reference sequence). The CDR3 DNA follows: TGTGCCAGCAGTTTGCTTGGAAGGAATGAAGCTTTCTTT. It encodes CASSLLGRNEAFF.

This clonotype was seen only a few times. This sequence joins TRBV6-1 and TRBJ1-1; 10 nucleotides agree with TRBD1. From germline, CDR1 is MNHNS and CDR2 SASEGT. This CDR3 has 16 amino acids. J lost 6 bases, V lost 0 bases, and 7 bases had no gene match. CDR3 sequence reads: CASSEAGDRGSAEAFF. DNA of the CDR3: TGTGCCAGCAGTGAAGCAGGGGACAGGGGATCCGCTGAAGCTTTCTTT.

V gene TRBV20-1 combines with J gene TRBJ2-3; 8 bases line up with TRBD2. The J segment lost 0 bases and the V segment lost 4 bases, leaving 9 bases of the junction unmatched. Germline V lookup: CDR1 DFQATT, CDR2 SNEGSKA (reference sequence). The CDR3 has 16 residues. CDR3 in amino acids: CSATEAGGPSTDTQYF. CDR3 DNA: TGCAGTGCTACGGAGGCGGGGGGCCCAAGCACAGATACGCAGTATTTT.

This chain joins TRBV6-6 and TRBJ2-4; D not resolved. Germline assignment: CDR1 MNHNY and CDR2 SVGAGI (reference sequence). V shed 6 bases and J shed 8 bases, with 14 bases lying between them. CDR3 length: 13 amino acids. CDR3 nucleotides: TGTGCCAGCAGGTCTGATAGGCCGGACATTCAGTACTTC. Translating it yields CASRSDRPDIQYF.

This clonotype was seen many times. This rearrangement joins TRBV7-2 to TRBJ2-3; 9 bases are shared with TRBD2. The CDR3 sequence is 15 residues long. The ends lost 1 base at V and 2 bases at J; junction bases unmatched: 1. The germline V gene has CDR1 SGHTA and CDR2 FQGNSA. CDR3 in DNA: TGTGCCAGCAGCTTAGGGACTAGCGACACAGATACGCAGTATTTT. Its translation is CASSLGTSDTDTQYF.

The chain is built from TRBV25-1 and TRBJ2-3; D ambiguous. Germline assignment: CDR1 MGHDK and CDR2 SYGVNS. With 4 bases removed from V and 6 bases from J, the gap between germline ends came to 8 bases. There are 12 residues in the CDR3. The DNA of the CDR3 is TGTGCCAGCAGTGTGAGGCGGGATACGCAGTATTTT. It encodes CASSVRRDTQYF.

The chain links TRBV5-1 to TRBJ2-1; 7 bases match TRBD1. V shed 4 bases, J shed 8 bases, and the junction held 18 bases outside the gene matches. The germline CDR1 and CDR2 sequences are SGHRS and YFSETQ. The CDR3 covers 17 residues. The CDR3 sequence is CASSHNLNRDREDEQFF. Written as DNA, the CDR3 is TGCGCCAGCAGCCACAACTTAAACCGGGACAGAGAAGATGAGCAGTTCTTC. Full variable domain (missing parts from reference TRBV5-1 and TRBJ2-1): KAGVTQTPRYLIKTRGQQVTLSCSPISGHRSVSWYQQTPGQGLQFLFEYFSETQRNKGNFPGRFSGRQFSNSRSEMNVSTLELGDSALYLCASSHNLNRDREDEQFFGPGTRLTVL.

This clonotype appeared a few times. CDR3 region: CASSYPGDTEAFF. The DNA of the CDR3 is TGTGCCAGCAGTTACCCTGGGGACACTGAAGCTTTCTTT. This rearrangement joins TRBV6-2 or TRBV6-3 to TRBJ1-1; D call uncertain. The germline V gene has CDR1 MNHEY and CDR2 SVGEGT. The CDR3 loop spans 13 amino acids. The V gene lost 2 bases and the J gene lost 3 bases, with 7 bases spanning the gap.

This rearrangement joins TRBV4-1 to TRBJ1-1; maybe TRBD1 (6 bases). In germline, CDR1 is MGHRA, CDR2 YSYEKL. The germline V and J ends were trimmed by 3 bases and 5 bases, with 19 bases remaining between them. This CDR3 has 16 amino acids. The DNA of the CDR3 is TGCGCCAGCAGCCATCCCGGGACAAACCTGTGGACTGAAGCTTTCTTT. This gives the protein CASSHPGTNLWTEAFF.

The chain couples TRBV7-9 to TRBJ2-7, with 7 positions matching TRBD1. This CDR3 has 14 amino acids. Germline CDR1 SEHNR, CDR2 FQNEAQ (reference sequence). Trimming at V came to 5 bases and at J to 2 bases, leaving 6 bases not matched to a gene. CDR3 DNA: TGTGCCAGCAGCCACCCGGGACAGCCCTACGAGCAGTACTTC. This gives the protein CASSHPGQPYEQYF.

This clonotype was observed a handful of times. The chain combines TRBV20-1 with TRBJ2-7, with D tentatively TRBD1 (6 bases). CDR1 is DFQATT, CDR2 SNEGSKA, per germline (reference sequence). Trimming shortened V by 0 bases and J by 6 bases, and 9 bases separated the two germline ends. The CDR3 has 12 residues. The CDR3 reads CSAREDSPEQYF. The CDR3 nucleotides are TGCAGTGCTAGAGAGGACAGTCCCGAGCAGTACTTC.

Only a few counts were recorded for this clonotype. The CDR3 nucleotides read TGTGCCAGCAGCCCCGGGGAGATCCCTTGGGACGAGCAGTACTTC. It encodes CASSPGEIPWDEQYF. This chain connects TRBV7-3 to TRBJ2-7, with D maybe TRBD2 (5 bases). The germline V gene has CDR1 SGHTA and CDR2 FQGTGA. V dropped 5 bases and J dropped 5 bases, with 19 bases sitting between them. The CDR3 length is 15 residues.

This clonotype was counted many times. The chain uses TRBV7-2 and TRBJ2-7; the D is unclear. The CDR3 runs 16 residues. Trimming pared 4 bases from V and 6 bases from J, leaving 22 bases between. Looked up from germline, CDR1 is SGHTA and CDR2 is FQGNSA. CDR3 sequence: CASSSGSGSPSREQYF. Written as DNA, the CDR3 is TGTGCCAGCAGCTCGGGTTCAGGCTCCCCTTCTCGCGAGCAGTACTTC.